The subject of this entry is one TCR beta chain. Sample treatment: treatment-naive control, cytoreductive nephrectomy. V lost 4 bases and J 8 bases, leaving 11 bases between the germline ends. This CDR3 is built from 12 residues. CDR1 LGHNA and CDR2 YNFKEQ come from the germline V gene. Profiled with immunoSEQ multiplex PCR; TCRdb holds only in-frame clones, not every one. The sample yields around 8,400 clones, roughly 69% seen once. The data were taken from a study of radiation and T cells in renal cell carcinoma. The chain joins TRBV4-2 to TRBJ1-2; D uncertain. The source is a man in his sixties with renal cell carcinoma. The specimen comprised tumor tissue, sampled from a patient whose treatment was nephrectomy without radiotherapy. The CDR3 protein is CASSPGQSGYTF. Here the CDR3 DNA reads TGTGCCAGCAGCCCCGGGCAATCGGGCTACACCTTC.